The clone carrying this T cell receptor (beta chain) was found a few times. What it binds is not known. TCRdb's table, derived via immunoSEQ multiplex PCR, lists solely in-frame clones and lacks some. The data show approximately 150,000 clones, 85% to 90% seen once. This sample was taken from a study of T cell responses to AZD1222 COVID-19 vaccine. Study findings and constraints: Repertoires were sampled only after the peak T cell response. Receipt of two AZD1222 doses was followed by a rise in Spike-specific TCR breadth and depth.

With 10 bases removed from V and 7 bases from J, the gap between germline ends came to 17 bases. CDR1 is SGHTA, CDR2 FQGNSA, per germline. The CDR3 covers 14 residues. The sequence came from an adult in good health. This specimen was peripheral blood, taken on day 0 of AZD1222 vaccination. The rearrangement joins TRBV7-2 to TRBJ1-6, with D hard to call. The CDR3 DNA is TGTGCCACCCAGCTTGGGAGGGAAAATTCACCCCTCCACTTT. It translates to CATQLGRENSPLHF. Filled out from reference TRBV7-2 and TRBJ1-6, the complete variable domain reads GAGVSQSPSNKVTEKGKDVELRCDPISGHTALYWYRQSLGQGLEFLIYFQGNSAPDKSGLPSDRFSAERTGGSVSTLTIQRTQQEDSAVYLCATQLGRENSPLHFGNGTRLTVT.